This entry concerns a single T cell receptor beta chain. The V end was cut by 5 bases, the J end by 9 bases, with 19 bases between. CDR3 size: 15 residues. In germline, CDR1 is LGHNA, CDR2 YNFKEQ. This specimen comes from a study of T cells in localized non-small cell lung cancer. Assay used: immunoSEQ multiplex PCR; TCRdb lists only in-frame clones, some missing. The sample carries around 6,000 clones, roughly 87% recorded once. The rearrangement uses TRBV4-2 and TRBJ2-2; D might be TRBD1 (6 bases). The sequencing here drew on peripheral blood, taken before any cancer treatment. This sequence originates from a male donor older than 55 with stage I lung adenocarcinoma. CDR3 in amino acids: CASSLGGQLSRELFF. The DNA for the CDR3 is TGTGCCAGCAGCTTAGGGGGTCAATTAAGCAGGGAGCTGTTTTTT.